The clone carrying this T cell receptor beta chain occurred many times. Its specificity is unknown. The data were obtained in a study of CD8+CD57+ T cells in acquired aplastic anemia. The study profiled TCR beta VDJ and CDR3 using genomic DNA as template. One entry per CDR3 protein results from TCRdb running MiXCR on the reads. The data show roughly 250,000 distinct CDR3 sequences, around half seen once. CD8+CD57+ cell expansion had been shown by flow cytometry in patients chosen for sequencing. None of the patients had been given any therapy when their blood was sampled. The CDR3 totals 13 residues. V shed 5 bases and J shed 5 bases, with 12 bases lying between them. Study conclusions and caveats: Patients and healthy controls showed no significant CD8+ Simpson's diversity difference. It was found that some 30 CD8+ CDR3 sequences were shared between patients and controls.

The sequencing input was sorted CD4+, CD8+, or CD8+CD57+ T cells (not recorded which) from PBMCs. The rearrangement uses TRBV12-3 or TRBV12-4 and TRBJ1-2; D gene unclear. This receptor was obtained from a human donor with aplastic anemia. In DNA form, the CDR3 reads TGTGCCAGCAGTCCCGACCCAGTATATGGCTACACCTTC. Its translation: CASSPDPVYGYTF.